The text below deals with one TCR beta chain. Its antigen remains unknown. The data are from a study of graft-versus-host responses after intestinal transplantation. Background on the study: Transplantation in recipients was multivisceral, liver-intestinal, or isolated intestinal. General observations from the study: The authors found GvH clones in recipient marrow, some appearing first in ileum or blood. Allograft graft-versus-host to host-versus-graft clonal ratios ran high in patients with graft-donor T cell macrochimerism.

This CDR3 region has 14 residues. From germline, CDR1 is SQVTM and CDR2 ANQGSEA. Trimming at V came to 7 bases and at J to 2 bases, leaving 8 bases not matched to a gene. The data were produced by immunoSEQ multiplex PCR, yet TCRdb's version contains in-frame clones alone and is incomplete. The sample has roughly 25,000 clones, 85% to 95% seen once. This specimen consisted of PBMCs, obtained around 38 days after intestinal transplant. The receptor was isolated from a human patient who received an intestinal transplant, so some T cells may come from the graft donor. The chain combines TRBV29-1 with TRBJ2-1; 7 nucleotides match TRBD2. The chain's CDR3 is CSAIIAGTYNEQFF. Here the CDR3 DNA reads TGCAGCGCAATTATAGCGGGCACCTACAATGAGCAGTTCTTC.